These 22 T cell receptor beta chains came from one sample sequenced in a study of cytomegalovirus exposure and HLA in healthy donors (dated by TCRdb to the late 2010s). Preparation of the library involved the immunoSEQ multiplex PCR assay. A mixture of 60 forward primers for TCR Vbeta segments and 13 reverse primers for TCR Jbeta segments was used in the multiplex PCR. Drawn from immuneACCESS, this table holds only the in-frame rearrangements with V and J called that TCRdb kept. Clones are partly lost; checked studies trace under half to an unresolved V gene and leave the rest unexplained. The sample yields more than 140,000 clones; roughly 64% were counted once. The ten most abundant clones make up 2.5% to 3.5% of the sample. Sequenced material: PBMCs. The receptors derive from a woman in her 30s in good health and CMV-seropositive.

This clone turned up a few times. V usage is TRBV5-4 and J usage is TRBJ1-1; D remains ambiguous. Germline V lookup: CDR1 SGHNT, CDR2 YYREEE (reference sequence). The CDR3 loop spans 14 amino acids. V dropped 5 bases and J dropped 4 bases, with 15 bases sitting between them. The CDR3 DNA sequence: TGTGCCAGCAGGTACCTAGGTGGAAGCACTGAAGCTTTCTTT. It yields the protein CASRYLGGSTEAFF.

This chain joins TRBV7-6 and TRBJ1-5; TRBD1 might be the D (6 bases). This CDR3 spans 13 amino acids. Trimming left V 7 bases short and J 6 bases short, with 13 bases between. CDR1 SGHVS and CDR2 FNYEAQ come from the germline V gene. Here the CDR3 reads CASNMTGTQPQHF. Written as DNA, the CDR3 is TGTGCCAGCAACATGACAGGCACTCAGCCCCAGCATTTT.

This CDR3 is CASSLGARGYQETQYF. The CDR3, as DNA: TGTGCCAGCAGTCTGGGGGCGAGGGGGTACCAAGAGACCCAGTACTTC. The chain has TRBV2 and TRBJ2-5, with D possibly matching TRBD1 (6 bases). The CDR3 is 16 residues long. Germline assignment: CDR1 SNHLY and CDR2 FYNNEI. V lost 5 bases and J 0 bases, leaving 16 bases between the germline ends.

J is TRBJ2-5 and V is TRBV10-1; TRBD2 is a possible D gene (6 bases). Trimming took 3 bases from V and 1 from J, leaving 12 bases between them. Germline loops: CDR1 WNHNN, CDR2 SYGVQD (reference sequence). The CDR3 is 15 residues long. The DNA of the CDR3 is TGCGCCAGCAGTGACGCGGGGCTTGGCCAAGAGACCCAGTACTTC. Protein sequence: CASSDAGLGQETQYF.

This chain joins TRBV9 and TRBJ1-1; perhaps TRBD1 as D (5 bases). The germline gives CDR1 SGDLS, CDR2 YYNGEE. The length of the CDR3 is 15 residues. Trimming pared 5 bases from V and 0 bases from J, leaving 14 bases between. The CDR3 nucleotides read TGTGCCAGCAGACGCCGGAGGGGAATGAACACTGAAGCTTTCTTT. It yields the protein CASRRRRGMNTEAFF.

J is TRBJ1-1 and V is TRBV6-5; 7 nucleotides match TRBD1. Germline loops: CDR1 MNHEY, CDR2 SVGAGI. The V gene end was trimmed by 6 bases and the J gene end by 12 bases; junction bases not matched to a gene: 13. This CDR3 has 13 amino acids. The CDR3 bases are TGTGCCAGCAGAGCGCTGGGACAGCTCGAGCCTTTCTTT. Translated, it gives CASRALGQLEPFF.

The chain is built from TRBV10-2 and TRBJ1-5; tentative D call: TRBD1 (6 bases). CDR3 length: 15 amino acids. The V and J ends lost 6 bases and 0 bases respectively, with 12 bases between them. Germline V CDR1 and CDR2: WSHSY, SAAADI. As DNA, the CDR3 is TGCGCCAGCAGGGCCCTAGGGGGTAGCAATCAGCCCCAGCATTTT. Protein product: CASRALGGSNQPQHF.

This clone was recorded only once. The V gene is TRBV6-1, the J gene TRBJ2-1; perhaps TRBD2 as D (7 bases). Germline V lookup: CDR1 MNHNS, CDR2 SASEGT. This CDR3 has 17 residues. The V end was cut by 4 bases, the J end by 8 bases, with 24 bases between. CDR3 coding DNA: TGTGCCAGCAGTGGGGACACTTCGGAGCGGGATAGGGATGAGCAGTTCTTC. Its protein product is CASSGDTSERDRDEQFF.

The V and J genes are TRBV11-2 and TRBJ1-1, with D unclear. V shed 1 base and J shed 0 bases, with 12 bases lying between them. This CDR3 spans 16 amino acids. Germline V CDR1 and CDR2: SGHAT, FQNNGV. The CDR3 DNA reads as TGTGCCAGCAGCTTAGGTCGTTGGAGGTTGAACACTGAAGCTTTCTTT. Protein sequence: CASSLGRWRLNTEAFF. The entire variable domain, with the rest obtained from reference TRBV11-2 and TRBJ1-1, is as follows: EAGVAQSPRYKIIEKRQSVAFWCNPISGHATLYWYQQILGQGPKLLIQFQNNGVVDDSQLPKDRFSAERLKGVDSTLKIQPAKLEDSAVYLCASSLGRWRLNTEAFFGQGTRLTVV.

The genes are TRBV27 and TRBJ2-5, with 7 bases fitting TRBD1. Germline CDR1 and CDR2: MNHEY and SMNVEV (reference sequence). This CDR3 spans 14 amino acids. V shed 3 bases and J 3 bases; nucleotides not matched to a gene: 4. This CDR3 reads CASSFSGTEETQYF. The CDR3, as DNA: TGTGCCAGCAGTTTTTCCGGGACAGAAGAGACCCAGTACTTC.

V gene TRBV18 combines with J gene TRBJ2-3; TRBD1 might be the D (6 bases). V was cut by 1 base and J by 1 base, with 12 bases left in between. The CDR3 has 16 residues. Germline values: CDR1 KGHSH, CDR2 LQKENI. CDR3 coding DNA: TGTGCCAGCTCACCACAGGGGGTTGGGGGCACAGATACGCAGTATTTT. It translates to CASSPQGVGGTDTQYF.

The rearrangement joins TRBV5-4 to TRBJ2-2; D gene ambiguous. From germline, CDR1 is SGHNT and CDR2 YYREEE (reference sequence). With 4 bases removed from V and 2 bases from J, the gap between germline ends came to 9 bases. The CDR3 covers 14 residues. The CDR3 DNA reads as TGTGCCAGCAGCCAAGAGTCTAACACCGGGGAGCTGTTTTTT. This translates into CASSQESNTGELFF.

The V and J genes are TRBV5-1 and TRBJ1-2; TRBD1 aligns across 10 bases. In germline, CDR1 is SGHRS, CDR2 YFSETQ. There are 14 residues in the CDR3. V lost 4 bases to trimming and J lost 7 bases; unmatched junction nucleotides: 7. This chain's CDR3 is CASSGTGEMSGYTF. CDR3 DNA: TGCGCCAGCAGCGGGACAGGGGAGATGAGTGGCTACACCTTC.

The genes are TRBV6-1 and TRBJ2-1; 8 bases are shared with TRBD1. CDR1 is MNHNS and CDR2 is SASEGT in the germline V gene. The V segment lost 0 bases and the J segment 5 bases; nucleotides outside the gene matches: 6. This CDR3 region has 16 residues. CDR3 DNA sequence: TGTGCCAGCAGTGAAGCGGGGGACAGGCCGAACAATGAGCAGTTCTTC. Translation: CASSEAGDRPNNEQFF.

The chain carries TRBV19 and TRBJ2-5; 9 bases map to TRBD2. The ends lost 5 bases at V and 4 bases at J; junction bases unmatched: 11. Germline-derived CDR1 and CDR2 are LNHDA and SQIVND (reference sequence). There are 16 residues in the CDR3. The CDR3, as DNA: TGTGCCAGTAGTTCGCGCTGGCCGGGACTAGCAGAGACCCAGTACTTC. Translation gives CASSSRWPGLAETQYF. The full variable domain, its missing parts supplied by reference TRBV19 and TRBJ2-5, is DGGITQSPKYLFRKEGQNVTLSCEQNLNHDAMYWYRQDPGQGLRLIYYSQIVNDFQKGDIAEGYSVSREKKESFPLTVTSAQKNPTAFYLCASSSRWPGLAETQYFGPGTRLLVL.

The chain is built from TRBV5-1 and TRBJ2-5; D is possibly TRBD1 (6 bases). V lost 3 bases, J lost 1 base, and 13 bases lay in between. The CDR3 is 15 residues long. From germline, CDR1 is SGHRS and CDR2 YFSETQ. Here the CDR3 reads CASSSLQGPQETQYF. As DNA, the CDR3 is TGCGCCAGCAGCTCACTTCAGGGGCCCCAAGAGACCCAGTACTTC.

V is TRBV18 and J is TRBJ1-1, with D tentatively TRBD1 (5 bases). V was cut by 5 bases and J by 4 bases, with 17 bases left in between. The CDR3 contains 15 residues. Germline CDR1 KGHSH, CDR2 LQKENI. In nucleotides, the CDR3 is TGTGCCAGCTCATCGGGGCAGGGCGGGGGCACTGAAGCTTTCTTT. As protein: CASSSGQGGGTEAFF.

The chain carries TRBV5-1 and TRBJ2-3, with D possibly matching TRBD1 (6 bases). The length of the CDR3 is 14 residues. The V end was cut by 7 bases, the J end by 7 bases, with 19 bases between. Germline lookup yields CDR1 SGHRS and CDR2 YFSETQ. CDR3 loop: CASSKRQGTNTQYF. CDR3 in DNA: TGCGCCAGCTCTAAGCGGCAGGGGACAAATACGCAGTATTTT.

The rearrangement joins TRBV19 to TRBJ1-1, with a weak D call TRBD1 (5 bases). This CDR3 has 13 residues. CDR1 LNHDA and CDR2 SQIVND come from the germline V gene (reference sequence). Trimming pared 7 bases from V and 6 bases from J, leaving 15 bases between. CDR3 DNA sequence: TGTGCCAGTAAAACGGGGGGAGCGGCTGAAGCTTTCTTT. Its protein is CASKTGGAAEAFF. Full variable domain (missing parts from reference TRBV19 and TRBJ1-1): DGGITQSPKYLFRKEGQNVTLSCEQNLNHDAMYWYRQDPGQGLRLIYYSQIVNDFQKGDIAEGYSVSREKKESFPLTVTSAQKNPTAFYLCASKTGGAAEAFFGQGTRLTVV.

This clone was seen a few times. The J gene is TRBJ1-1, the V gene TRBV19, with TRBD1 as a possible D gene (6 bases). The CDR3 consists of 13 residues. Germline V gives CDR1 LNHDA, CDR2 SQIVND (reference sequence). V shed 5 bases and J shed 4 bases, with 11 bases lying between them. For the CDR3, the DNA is TGTGCCAGTAGTCAGGGGAGGGTCACTGAAGCTTTCTTT. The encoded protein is CASSQGRVTEAFF.

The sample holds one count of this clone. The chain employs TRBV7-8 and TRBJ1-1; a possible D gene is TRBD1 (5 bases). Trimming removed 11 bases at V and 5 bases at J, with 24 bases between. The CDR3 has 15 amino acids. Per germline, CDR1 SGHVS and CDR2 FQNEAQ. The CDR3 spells CASHSGGWAGTEAFF. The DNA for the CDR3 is TGTGCCTCCCATTCGGGGGGTTGGGCTGGGACTGAAGCTTTCTTT.

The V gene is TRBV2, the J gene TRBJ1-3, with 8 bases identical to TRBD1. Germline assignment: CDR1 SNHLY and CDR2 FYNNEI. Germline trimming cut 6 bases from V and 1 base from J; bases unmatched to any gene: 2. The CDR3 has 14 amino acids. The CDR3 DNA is TGTGCCAGCAGCGGACAGGGATCTGGAAACACCATATATTTT. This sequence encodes CASSGQGSGNTIYF.